Following are 10 T cell receptor beta chains from one sample sequenced in a study of blood T cell repertoires in COVID-19. Clones were sequenced by immunoSEQ multiplex PCR, and TCRdb holds only the in-frame ones, with some missing. The sample holds about 310,000 clones, roughly 84% seen once. Sequenced: peripheral blood. These receptors originate from a man in his fifties with active or convalescent COVID-19.

The rearrangement links TRBV5-4 to TRBJ2-3; 10 bases agree with TRBD2. The CDR3 runs to 16 residues. Germline-derived CDR1 and CDR2 are SGHNT and YYREEE (reference sequence). J gave up 1 base and V 4 bases, and 6 bases lay outside the gene matches. The CDR3 region has the DNA TGTGCCAGCAGCCGAAGCGGGGGGGCCGGCACAGATACGCAGTATTTT. It is translated as CASSRSGGAGTDTQYF. Together with reference TRBV5-4 and TRBJ2-3, the CDR3 gives the full variable domain: ETGVTQSPTHLIKTRGQQVTLRCSSQSGHNTVSWYQQALGQGPQFIFQYYREEENGRGNFPPRFSGLQFPNYSSELNVNALELDDSALYLCASSRSGGAGTDTQYFGPGTRLTVL.

This clone was observed a single time. CDR3 DNA: TGTGCCAGCACTTCATTGACCGACGGGGAGACCCAGTACTTC. It is translated as CASTSLTDGETQYF. The V call is TRBV2, the J call TRBJ2-5; D is ambiguous. Trimming left V 7 bases short and J 5 bases short, with 17 bases between. CDR1 SNHLY and CDR2 FYNNEI come from the germline V gene. CDR3 length: 14 amino acids.

V is TRBV2 and J is TRBJ2-1; 7 bases are shared with TRBD2. V lost 4 bases, J lost 6 bases, and 9 bases stayed unmatched. This CDR3 has 15 residues. CDR1 SNHLY and CDR2 FYNNEI come from the germline V gene. CDR3 in DNA: TGTGCCAGCAGTGTACGGGGGAGGGCGGGCAATGAGCAGTTCTTC. The encoded protein is CASSVRGRAGNEQFF.

As concerns this clone: Other DNA sequences in the same sample also yield this CDR3. The V call is TRBV30, the J call TRBJ1-1; TRBD1 matches 7 bases. V was clipped by 0 bases and J by 3 bases; unmatched bases: 1. CDR1 GTSNPN and CDR2 SVGIG come from the germline V gene (reference sequence). This CDR3 region has 13 residues. The CDR3 protein is CAWSVQGDTEAFF. CDR3 coding DNA: TGTGCCTGGAGTGTTCAGGGGGACACTGAAGCTTTCTTT.

J is TRBJ2-7 and V is TRBV6-6, with 8 bases identical to TRBD2. V was pared by 6 bases and J by 1 base, with 8 bases of the junction left unmatched. This CDR3 spans 15 amino acids. CDR1 is MNHNY, CDR2 SVGAGI, per germline (reference sequence). The CDR3 protein is CASSSSGGRSYEQYF. DNA of the CDR3: TGTGCCAGCAGCTCCAGCGGGGGTAGGTCCTACGAGCAGTACTTC.

V and J are TRBV30 and TRBJ2-3; TRBD1 matches 8 bases. J lost 2 bases, V lost 0 bases, and 4 bases had no gene match. There are 15 residues in the CDR3. In germline, CDR1 is GTSNPN, CDR2 SVGIG (reference sequence). The chain's CDR3 is CAWSVETGATDTQYF. The DNA of the CDR3 is TGTGCCTGGAGTGTAGAGACAGGGGCCACAGATACGCAGTATTTT.

This clone was seen once. The chain joins TRBV28 to TRBJ2-2; 10 positions match TRBD2. The CDR3 covers 16 residues. V dropped 3 bases and J dropped 5; count of bases not matched to a gene: 6. CDR1 is MDHEN, CDR2 SYDVKM, per germline. The CDR3 nucleotides are TGTGCCAGCAGTTTCCCTAGCGGGAGTAGTACCGGGGAGCTGTTTTTT. This sequence encodes CASSFPSGSSTGELFF.

This clone was seen once. This chain links TRBV30 with TRBJ2-3; maybe TRBD2 (6 bases). CDR3 length: 13 residues. Trimming took 1 base from V and 1 from J, leaving 6 bases between them. CDR1 and CDR2 (germline): GTSNPN, SVGIG (reference sequence). Here the CDR3 reads CAWSGRGTDTQYF. CDR3 in DNA: TGTGCCTGGAGTGGGAGGGGCACAGATACGCAGTATTTT. The full variable domain, completed using reference TRBV30 and TRBJ2-3, is SQTIHQWPATLVQPVGSPLSLECTVEGTSNPNLYWYRQAAGRGLQLLFYSVGIGQISSEVPQNLSASRPQDRQFILSSKKLLLSDSGFYLCAWSGRGTDTQYFGPGTRLTVL.

The chain joins TRBV4-1 to TRBJ2-7; D unresolved. The CDR3 length is 16 residues. Germline CDR1 MGHRA, CDR2 YSYEKL. With 3 bases removed from V and 3 bases from J, the gap between germline ends came to 18 bases. The CDR3 loop reads CASSHLATYDHYEQYF. CDR3 nucleotides: TGCGCCAGCAGCCATTTAGCAACGTACGATCACTACGAGCAGTACTTC.

This chain connects TRBV15 to TRBJ1-4, with TRBD1 identical over 7 bases. Germline-derived CDR1 and CDR2 are LNHNV and YYDKDF (reference sequence). CDR3 length equals 17 residues. With 1 base clipped from V and 8 bases from J, the junction kept 13 bases outside the gene matches. CDR3 residues: CATSRGVTTGNREKLFF. CDR3 nucleotides: TGTGCCACCAGCAGAGGGGTCACGACAGGGAACAGGGAAAAACTGTTTTTT. Using reference TRBV15 and TRBJ1-4 for the parts outside the CDR3, the full variable domain is DAMVIQNPRYQVTQFGKPVTLSCSQTLNHNVMYWYQQKSSQAPKLLFHYYDKDFNNEADTPDNFQSRRPNTSFCFLDIRSPGLGDTAMYLCATSRGVTTGNREKLFFGSGTQLSVL.